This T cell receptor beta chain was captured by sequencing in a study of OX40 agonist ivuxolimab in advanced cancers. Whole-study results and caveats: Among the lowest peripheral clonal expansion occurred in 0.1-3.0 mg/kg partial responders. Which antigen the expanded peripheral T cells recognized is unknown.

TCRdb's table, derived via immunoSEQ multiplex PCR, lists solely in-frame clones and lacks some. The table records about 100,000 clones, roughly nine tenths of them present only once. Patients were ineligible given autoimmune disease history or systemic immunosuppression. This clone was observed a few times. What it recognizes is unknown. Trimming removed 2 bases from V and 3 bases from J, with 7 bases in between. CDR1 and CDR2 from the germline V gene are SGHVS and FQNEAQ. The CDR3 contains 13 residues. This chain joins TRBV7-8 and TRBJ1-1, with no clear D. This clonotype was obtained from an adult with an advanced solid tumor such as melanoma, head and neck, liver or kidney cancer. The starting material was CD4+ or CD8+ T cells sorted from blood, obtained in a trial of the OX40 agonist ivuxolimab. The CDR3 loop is CASSLSGDTEAFF. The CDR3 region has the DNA TGTGCCAGCAGCTTATCTGGGGACACTGAAGCTTTCTTT.